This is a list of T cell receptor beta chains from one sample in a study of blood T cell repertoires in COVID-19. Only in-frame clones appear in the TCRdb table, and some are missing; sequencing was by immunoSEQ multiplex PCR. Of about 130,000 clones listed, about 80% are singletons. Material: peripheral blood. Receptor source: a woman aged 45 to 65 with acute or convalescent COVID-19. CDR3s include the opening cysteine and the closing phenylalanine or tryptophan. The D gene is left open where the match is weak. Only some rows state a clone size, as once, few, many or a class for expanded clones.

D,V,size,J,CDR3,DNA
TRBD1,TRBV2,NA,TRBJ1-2,CASSPGQGAGYGYTF,TGTGCCAGCAGCCCGGGACAGGGGGCGGGCTATGGCTACACCTTC
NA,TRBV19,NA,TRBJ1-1,CASSADRVNTEAFF,TGTGCCAGTAGTGCGGACAGAGTAAACACTGAAGCTTTCTTT
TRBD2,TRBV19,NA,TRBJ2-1,CASSIPGGGPYNEQFF,TGTGCCAGTAGTATCCCGGGGGGGGGCCCCTACAATGAGCAGTTCTTC
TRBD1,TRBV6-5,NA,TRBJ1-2,CASSPRTGTNYGYTF,TGTGCCAGCAGTCCACGGACAGGTACTAACTATGGCTACACCTTC
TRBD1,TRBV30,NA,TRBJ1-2,CAWTPFGTAMYGYTF,TGTGCCTGGACGCCCTTCGGGACAGCGATGTATGGCTACACCTTC
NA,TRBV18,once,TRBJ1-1,CASSPLPDYTEAFF,TGTGCCAGCTCACCACTCCCAGATTATACTGAAGCTTTCTTT
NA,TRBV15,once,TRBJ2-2,CATSKRGTGELFF,TGTGCCACCAGCAAGAGGGGGACCGGGGAGCTGTTTTTT
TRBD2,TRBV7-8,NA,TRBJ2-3,CASSLGTSADTQYF,TGTGCCAGCAGCCTCGGGACTAGTGCAGATACGCAGTATTTT
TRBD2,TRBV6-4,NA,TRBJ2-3,CASSSGAGDTDTQYF,TGTGCCAGCAGTTCAGGTGCGGGAGATACAGATACGCAGTATTTT
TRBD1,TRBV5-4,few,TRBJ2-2,CASSLDREFTGELFF,TGTGCCAGCAGCTTAGACAGGGAATTCACCGGGGAGCTGTTTTTT
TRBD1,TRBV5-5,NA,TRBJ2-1,CASSFRRDRAYNEQFF,TGTGCCAGCAGCTTTAGAAGGGACAGGGCTTACAATGAGCAGTTCTTC
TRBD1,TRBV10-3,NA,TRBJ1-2,CAISADREDDGYTF,TGTGCCATCAGTGCGGACAGGGAGGATGATGGCTACACCTTC
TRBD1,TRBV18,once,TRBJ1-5,CASSRDRVNQPQHF,TGTGCCAGCTCACGGGACAGGGTCAATCAGCCCCAGCATTTT
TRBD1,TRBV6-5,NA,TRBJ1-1,CASNTGGSTGTEAFF,TGTGCCAGCAACACAGGGGGGTCGACGGGAACTGAAGCTTTCTTT
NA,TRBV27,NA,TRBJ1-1,CASSSQSNTEAFF,TGTGCCAGCAGTTCCCAAAGCAACACTGAAGCTTTCTTT
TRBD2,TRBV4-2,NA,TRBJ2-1,CASSQELAGDNEQFF,TGTGCCAGCAGCCAAGAACTAGCGGGGGACAATGAGCAGTTCTTC
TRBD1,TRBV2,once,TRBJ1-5,CASSETGVANQPQHF,TGTGCCAGCAGTGAGACAGGGGTGGCCAATCAGCCCCAGCATTTT
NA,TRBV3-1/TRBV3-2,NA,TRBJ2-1,CASSKPGLLSNEQFF,TGTGCCAGCAGCAAACCGGGACTTCTTTCGAATGAGCAGTTCTTC
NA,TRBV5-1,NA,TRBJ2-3,CASSLISTDTQYF,TGCGCCAGCAGCTTAATCTCTACAGATACGCAGTATTTT
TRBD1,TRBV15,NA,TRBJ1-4,CATSRDLGGLREKLFF,TGTGCCACCAGCAGAGATTTAGGGGGCCTAAGGGAAAAACTGTTTTTT
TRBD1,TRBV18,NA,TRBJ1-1,CASSPLTGENTEAFF,TGTGCCAGCTCACCACTGACAGGGGAGAACACTGAAGCTTTCTTT
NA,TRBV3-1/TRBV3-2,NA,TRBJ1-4,CASSQYNGQSNEKLFF,TGTGCCAGCAGCCAATATAACGGACAGAGTAATGAAAAACTGTTTTTT
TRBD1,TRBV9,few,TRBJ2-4,CASSVGRGQNIQYF,TGTGCCAGCAGCGTAGGCAGGGGGCAAAACATTCAGTACTTC